These T cell receptor beta chains were read from a single sample in a study of cytomegalovirus exposure and HLA in healthy donors. Clones were sequenced by immunoSEQ multiplex PCR, and TCRdb holds only the in-frame ones, with some missing. The top ten clones hold about 4.7% of a sample with some 120,000 clones, roughly a tenth of them seen once. Input material: PBMCs. These receptors were taken from a woman between 18 and 30 years old in good health and CMV-seropositive. Each CDR3 is given with its conserved first and last residue. The D gene is left open where the match is weak. Rows give clone size only sometimes, using once, few, many, or a class for an expanded clone.

few,12,.,TRBV7-2,TRBJ2-1,TGTGCCAGCAGCTTGCGGGTGAATGAGCAGTTCTTC,CASSLRVNEQFF
few,11,.,TRBV20-1,TRBJ2-7,TGCAGTGCTCGACAGATCTACGAGCAGTACTTC,CSARQIYEQYF
few,13,TRBD1,TRBV5-1,TRBJ2-5,TGCGCCAGCAGCTCGACAGGGGCCGAGACCCAGTACTTC,CASSSTGAETQYF
few,12,.,TRBV19,TRBJ1-2,TGTGCCAGTAGTAGAGACAGCTATGGCTACACCTTC,CASSRDSYGYTF
few,14,TRBD1,TRBV6-1,TRBJ1-5,TGTGCCAGCAGATCAGGGGGTGGTAATCAGCCCCAGCATTTT,CASRSGGGNQPQHF
few,17,.,TRBV5-8,TRBJ2-4,TGTGCCAGCAGCATACGCGGGCGCCCCAGATCCAAAAACATTCAGTACTTC,CASSIRGRPRSKNIQYF
.,14,.,TRBV7-2,TRBJ1-1,TGTGCCAGCAGCTTAGCTACAATGAACACTGAAGCTTTCTTT,CASSLATMNTEAFF
few,14,.,TRBV5-1,TRBJ1-4,TGCGCCAGCAGCTTGGAGGGTGGGAGTGAAAAACTGTTTTTT,CASSLEGGSEKLFF
.,15,.,TRBV4-2,TRBJ2-2,TGTGCCAGCAGCCAAGGGGACACGGACACCGGGGAGCTGTTTTTT,CASSQGDTDTGELFF
.,16,.,TRBV7-9,TRBJ2-2,TGTGCCAGCAGCAACGGAAACAGGGTTTTGACCGGGGAGCTGTTTTTT,CASSNGNRVLTGELFF
few,15,.,TRBV29-1,TRBJ2-1,TGCAGCGTTGAAGGGGCGGGTCCTTCCTACAATGAGCAGTTCTTC,CSVEGAGPSYNEQFF
.,14,.,TRBV5-4,TRBJ1-1,TGTGCCAGCAGCTTAGTACAGGAAGGAACTGAAGCTTTCTTT,CASSLVQEGTEAFF
.,15,TRBD1,TRBV6-6,TRBJ2-7,TGTGCCAGCAGTTCGACAGGGGGTTCCTTTGGCGAGCAGTACTTC,CASSSTGGSFGEQYF
few,13,.,TRBV6-5,TRBJ2-7,TGTGCCAGCAACAAAGGGGGCGCGGGGGAGCAGTACTTC,CASNKGGAGEQYF
few,16,TRBD1,TRBV9,TRBJ2-1,TGTGCCAGCAGCGTAGCCCACGGGACAGGGGTCAATGAGCAGTTCTTC,CASSVAHGTGVNEQFF
.,14,.,TRBV2,TRBJ2-3,TGTGCCAGCATCAGGGCACCCCGGGTGGATACGCAGTATTTT,CASIRAPRVDTQYF
.,17,TRBD2,TRBV4-1,TRBJ2-1,TGCGCCAGCAGCCAGACGCTGGGACTAGCGGGATTCAATGAGCAGTTCTTC,CASSQTLGLAGFNEQFF
.,18,TRBD2,TRBV4-1,TRBJ2-7,TGCGCCAGCAGCCAAGGGGCTCGCTTAGCGGGAGTCTTCAACGAGCAGTACTTC,CASSQGARLAGVFNEQYF
few,14,.,TRBV4-2,TRBJ2-7,TGTGCCAGCAGCCAAGCAGTCGCGGACTACGAGCAGTACTTC,CASSQAVADYEQYF
.,15,.,TRBV18,TRBJ2-7,TGTGCCAGCTCACCGGCAGGAACAGCCAACTACGAGCAGTACTTC,CASSPAGTANYEQYF
few,13,.,TRBV18,TRBJ1-1,TGTGCCAGCTCCAGCGGGATCGACACTGAAGCTTTCTTT,CASSSGIDTEAFF
.,16,TRBD1,TRBV27,TRBJ1-1,TGTGCCAGCAGTTTATTAACGGGACAGCCGAACACTGAAGCTTTCTTT,CASSLLTGQPNTEAFF
.,13,.,TRBV5-6,TRBJ2-2,TGTGCCAGCAGTCCGGACTTGTCCGGGGAGCTGTTTTTT,CASSPDLSGELFF
few,13,.,TRBV10-3,TRBJ2-3,TGTGCCATCAGTGAGCCGGGGTTCAATACGCAGTATTTT,CAISEPGFNTQYF